Presented here are 6 T cell receptor beta chains from one specimen sequenced in a study of blood T cell repertoires in COVID-19. Produced via immunoSEQ multiplex PCR; TCRdb's table is partial and in-frame only. Of 150,000 to 160,000 clones in the sample, about four fifths were seen once. Sequencing input: peripheral blood. The source is a man in his sixties with acute or convalescent COVID-19.

This clone was seen more than once but under ten times. The rearrangement uses TRBV15 and TRBJ1-5; the D gene is possibly TRBD1 (5 bases). V was cut by 0 bases and J by 5 bases, with 11 bases left in between. This CDR3 region has 15 residues. Germline values: CDR1 LNHNV, CDR2 YYDKDF (reference sequence). The CDR3 coding sequence is TGTGCCACCAGCAGAGATTGGGGGGGGGATCAGCCCCAGCATTTT. It translates to CATSRDWGGDQPQHF.

This sequence joins TRBV6-5 and TRBJ1-5, with 7 bases that match TRBD1. The V gene's germline CDR1 is MNHEY and CDR2 SVGAGI. The V gene end was trimmed by 7 bases and the J gene end by 0 bases; junction bases not matched to a gene: 6. CDR3 length: 15 residues. The CDR3 spells CASNPTGISNQPQHF. CDR3 bases: TGTGCCAGCAATCCGACAGGGATTAGCAATCAGCCCCAGCATTTT.

The rearrangement uses TRBV28 and TRBJ1-3, with a possible D match to TRBD1 (5 bases). V was shortened by 7 bases and J by 2 bases, with 18 bases between the two germline ends. This CDR3 comprises 16 residues. Looked up from germline, CDR1 is MDHEN and CDR2 is SYDVKM. The CDR3 is CASTKKQGSAGNTIYF. The DNA for the CDR3 is TGTGCCAGCACCAAAAAGCAGGGCAGCGCTGGAAACACCATATATTTT.

The rearrangement uses TRBV7-6 and TRBJ2-2, with D tentatively TRBD2 (5 bases). V dropped 4 bases and J dropped 5 bases, with 14 bases sitting between them. The CDR3 spans 15 residues. Germline CDR1 is SGHVS and CDR2 is FNYEAQ. The CDR3 DNA follows: TGTGCCAGCAGCTCACAAGGAGGAGCGACCGGGGAGCTGTTTTTT. This encodes CASSSQGGATGELFF. Drawing the rest from reference TRBV7-6 and TRBJ2-2, the complete variable domain is GAGVSQSPRYKVTKRGQDVALRCDPISGHVSLYWYRQALGQGPEFLTYFNYEAQQDKSGLPNDRFSAERPEGSISTLTIQRTEQRDSAMYRCASSSQGGATGELFFGEGSRLTVL.

V is TRBV4-3 and J is TRBJ2-6; possible D gene TRBD1, 6 bases. The CDR3 consists of 16 residues. Germline lookup yields CDR1 LGHNA and CDR2 YSLEER. Trimming left V 0 bases short and J 3 bases short, with 9 bases between. This CDR3 is CASSQDTGIGANVLTF. Written as DNA, the CDR3 is TGCGCCAGCAGCCAAGATACAGGGATTGGGGCCAACGTCCTGACTTTC.

This chain's CDR3 is CASKRSGAYSNQPQHF. CDR3 bases: TGTGCCAGCAAACGGTCAGGGGCTTATAGCAATCAGCCCCAGCATTTT. V usage is TRBV27 and J usage is TRBJ1-5; the D gene is possibly TRBD1 (6 bases). The CDR3 length is 16 residues. Germline lookup yields CDR1 MNHEY and CDR2 SMNVEV (reference sequence). The ends were cut back, 7 bases at V and 0 bases at J, with 16 bases in the middle.